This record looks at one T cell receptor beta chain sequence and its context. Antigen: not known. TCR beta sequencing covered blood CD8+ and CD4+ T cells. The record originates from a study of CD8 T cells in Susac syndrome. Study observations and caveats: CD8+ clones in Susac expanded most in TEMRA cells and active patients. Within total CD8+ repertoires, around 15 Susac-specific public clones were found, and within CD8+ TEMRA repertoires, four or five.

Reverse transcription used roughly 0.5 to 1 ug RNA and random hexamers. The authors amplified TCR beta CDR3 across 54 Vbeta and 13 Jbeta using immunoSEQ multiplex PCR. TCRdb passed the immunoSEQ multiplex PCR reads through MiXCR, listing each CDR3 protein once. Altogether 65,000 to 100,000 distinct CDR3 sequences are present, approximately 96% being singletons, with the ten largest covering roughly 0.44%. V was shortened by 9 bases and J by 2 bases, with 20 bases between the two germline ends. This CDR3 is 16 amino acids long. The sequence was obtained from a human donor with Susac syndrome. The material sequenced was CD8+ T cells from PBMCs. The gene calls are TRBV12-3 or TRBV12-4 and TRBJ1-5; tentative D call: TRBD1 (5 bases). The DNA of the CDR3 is TGTGCCAGTTCATTCGGGGGTGGTCGCGGCAATCAGCCCCAGCATTTT. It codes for CASSFGGGRGNQPQHF.